Sequencing of this TCR beta chain was carried out in a study of Graves' ophthalmopathy and Graves' hyperthyroidism. Beta-chain TCR CDR3 regions were amplified from RNA transcripts. First-round RT-PCR with HTBI primers preceded a second-round multiplex PCR. TCRdb reprocessed the multiplex PCR reads with MiXCR, giving one entry per CDR3 protein. The sample contains 300,000 or so distinct CDR3 sequences, around a sixth of which appear only once. The J segment lost 7 bases and the V segment lost 3 bases, leaving 9 bases of the junction unmatched. Germline CDR1 and CDR2: MNHEY and SVGAGI. CDR3 length: 15 residues. Study-wide findings and caveats: Ophthalmopathy progression was predicted with under 71% sensitivity and approximately 79% specificity.

This clonotype came up many times. Its specificity is unknown. The specimen was peripheral blood. V and J are TRBV6-5 and TRBJ2-7; 10 positions agree with TRBD1. The clonotype was recovered from an adult man with Graves' ophthalmopathy. The CDR3 loop is CASSYSRTGGPEQYF. The CDR3 nucleotides read TGTGCCAGCAGTTATAGCCGGACAGGGGGACCGGAGCAGTACTTC.